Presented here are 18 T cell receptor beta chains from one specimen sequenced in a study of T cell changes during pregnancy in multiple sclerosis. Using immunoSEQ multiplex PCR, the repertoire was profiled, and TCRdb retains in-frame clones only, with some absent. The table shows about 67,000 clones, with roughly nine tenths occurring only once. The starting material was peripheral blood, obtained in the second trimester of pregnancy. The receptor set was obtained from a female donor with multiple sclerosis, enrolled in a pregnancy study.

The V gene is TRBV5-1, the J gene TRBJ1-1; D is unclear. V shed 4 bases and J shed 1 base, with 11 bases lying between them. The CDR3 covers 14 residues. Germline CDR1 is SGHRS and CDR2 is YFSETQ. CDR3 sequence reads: CASSPGLTNTEAFF. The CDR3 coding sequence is TGCGCCAGCAGCCCCGGACTGACGAACACTGAAGCTTTCTTT.

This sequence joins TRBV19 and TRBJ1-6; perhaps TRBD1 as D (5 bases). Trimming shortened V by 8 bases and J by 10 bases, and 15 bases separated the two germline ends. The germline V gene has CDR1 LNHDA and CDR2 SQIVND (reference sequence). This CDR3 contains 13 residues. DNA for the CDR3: TGTGCCAGTGACAGACAGTGTCCGTCACCCCTCCACTTT. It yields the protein CASDRQCPSPLHF.

CDR3 bases: TGTGCCAGCAGCTTAGCCAGGGGAGAGACCCAGTACTTC. Translation: CASSLARGETQYF. V is TRBV7-2 and J is TRBJ2-5; D possibly corresponds to TRBD1 (6 bases). This CDR3 region has 13 residues. Germline values: CDR1 SGHTA, CDR2 FQGNSA. V lost 0 bases, J lost 4 bases, and 6 bases lay in between.

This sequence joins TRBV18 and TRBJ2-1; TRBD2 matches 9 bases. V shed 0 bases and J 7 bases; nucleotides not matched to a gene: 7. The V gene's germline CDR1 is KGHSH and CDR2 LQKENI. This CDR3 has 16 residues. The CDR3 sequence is CASSPPLAGFRNEQFF. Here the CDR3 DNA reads TGTGCCAGCTCACCACCGCTAGCGGGGTTTAGGAATGAGCAGTTCTTC.

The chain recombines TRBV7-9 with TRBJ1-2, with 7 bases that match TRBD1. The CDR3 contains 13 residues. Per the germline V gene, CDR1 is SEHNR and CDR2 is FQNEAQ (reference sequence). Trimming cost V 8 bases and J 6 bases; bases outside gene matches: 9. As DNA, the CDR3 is TGTGCCAGCTCTTTCGGGACAGATGATGGCTACACCTTC. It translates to CASSFGTDDGYTF. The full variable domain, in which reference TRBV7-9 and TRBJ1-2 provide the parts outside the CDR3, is DTGVSQNPRHKITKRGQNVTFRCDPISEHNRLYWYRQTLGQGPEFLTYFQNEAQLEKSRLLSDRFSAERPKGSFSTLEIQRTEQGDSAMYLCASSFGTDDGYTFGSGTRLTVV.

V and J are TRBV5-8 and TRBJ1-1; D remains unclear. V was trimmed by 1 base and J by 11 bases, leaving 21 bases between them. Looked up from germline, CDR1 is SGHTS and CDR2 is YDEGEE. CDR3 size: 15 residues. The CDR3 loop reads CASSLIPAEEIGAFF. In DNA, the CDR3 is TGTGCCAGCAGCTTGATCCCTGCCGAGGAGATCGGGGCTTTCTTT.

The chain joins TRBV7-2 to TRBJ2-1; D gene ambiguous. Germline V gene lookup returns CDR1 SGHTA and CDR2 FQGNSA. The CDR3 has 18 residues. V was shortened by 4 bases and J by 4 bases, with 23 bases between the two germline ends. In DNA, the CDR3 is TGTGCCAGCAGCTCCCGCCCCCAGTCGGTAGCCGATTACAATGAGCAGTTCTTC. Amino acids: CASSSRPQSVADYNEQFF.

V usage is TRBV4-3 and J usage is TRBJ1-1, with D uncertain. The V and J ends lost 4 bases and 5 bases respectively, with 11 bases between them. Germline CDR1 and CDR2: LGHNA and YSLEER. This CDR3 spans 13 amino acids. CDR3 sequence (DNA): TGCGCCAGCAGCCCAGTAGGCGGAACTGAAGCTTTCTTT. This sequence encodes CASSPVGGTEAFF.

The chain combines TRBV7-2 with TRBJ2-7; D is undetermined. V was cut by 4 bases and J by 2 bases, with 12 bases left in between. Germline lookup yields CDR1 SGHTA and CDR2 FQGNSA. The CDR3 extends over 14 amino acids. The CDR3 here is CASSSPDWPYEQYF. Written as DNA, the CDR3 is TGTGCCAGCAGCTCCCCTGACTGGCCCTACGAGCAGTACTTC.

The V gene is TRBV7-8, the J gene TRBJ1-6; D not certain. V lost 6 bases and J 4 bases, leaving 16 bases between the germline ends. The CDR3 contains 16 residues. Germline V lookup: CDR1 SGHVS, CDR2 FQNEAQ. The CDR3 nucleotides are TGTGCCAGCAGTCCAGCTACAGATGGATATAATTCACCCCTCCACTTT. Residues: CASSPATDGYNSPLHF. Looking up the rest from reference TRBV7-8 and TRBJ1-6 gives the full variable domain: GAGVSQSPRYKVAKRGQDVALRCDPISGHVSLFWYQQALGQGPEFLTYFQNEAQLDKSGLPSDRFFAERPEGSVSTLKIQRTQQEDSAVYLCASSPATDGYNSPLHFGNGTRLTVT.

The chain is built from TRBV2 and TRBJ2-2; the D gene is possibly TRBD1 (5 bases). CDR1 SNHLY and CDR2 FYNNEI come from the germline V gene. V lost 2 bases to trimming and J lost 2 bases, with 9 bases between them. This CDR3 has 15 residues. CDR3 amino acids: CASSEQGVNTGELFF. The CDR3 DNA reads TGTGCCAGCAGTGAACAAGGGGTTAACACCGGGGAGCTGTTTTTT.

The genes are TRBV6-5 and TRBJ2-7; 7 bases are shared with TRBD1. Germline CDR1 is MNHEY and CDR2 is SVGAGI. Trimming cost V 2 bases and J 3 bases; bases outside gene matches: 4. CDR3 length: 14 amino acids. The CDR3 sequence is CASSYPDRHYEQYF. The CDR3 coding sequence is TGTGCCAGCAGTTACCCGGACAGGCACTACGAGCAGTACTTC.

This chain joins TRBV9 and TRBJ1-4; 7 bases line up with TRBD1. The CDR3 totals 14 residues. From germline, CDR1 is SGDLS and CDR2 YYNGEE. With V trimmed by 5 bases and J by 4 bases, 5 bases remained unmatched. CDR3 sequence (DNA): TGTGCCAGCAGACCCGGGACAGATAATGAAAAACTGTTTTTT. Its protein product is CASRPGTDNEKLFF.

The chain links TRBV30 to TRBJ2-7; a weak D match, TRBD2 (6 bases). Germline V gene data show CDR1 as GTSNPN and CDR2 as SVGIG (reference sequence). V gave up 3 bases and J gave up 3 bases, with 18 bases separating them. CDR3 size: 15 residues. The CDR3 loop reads CAWSPSASVVYEQYF. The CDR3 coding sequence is TGTGCCTGGAGCCCTAGTGCTAGCGTAGTCTACGAGCAGTACTTC.

The CDR3 bases are TGCGCCAGCAGTGACTTAGCGGGAAGGAACAATGAGCAGTTCTTC. Encoded protein: CASSDLAGRNNEQFF. The rearrangement links TRBV10-1 to TRBJ2-1, with 8 positions matching TRBD2. CDR3 length: 15 residues. V lost 3 bases and J lost 5; bases outside the gene matches: 6. Per germline, CDR1 WNHNN and CDR2 SYGVQD (reference sequence).

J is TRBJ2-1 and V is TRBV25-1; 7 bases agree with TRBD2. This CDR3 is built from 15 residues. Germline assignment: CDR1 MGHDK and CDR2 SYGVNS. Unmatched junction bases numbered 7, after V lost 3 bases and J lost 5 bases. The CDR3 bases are TGTGCCAGCAGTGATTCGGCGGGAGCCCACAATGAGCAGTTCTTC. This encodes CASSDSAGAHNEQFF.

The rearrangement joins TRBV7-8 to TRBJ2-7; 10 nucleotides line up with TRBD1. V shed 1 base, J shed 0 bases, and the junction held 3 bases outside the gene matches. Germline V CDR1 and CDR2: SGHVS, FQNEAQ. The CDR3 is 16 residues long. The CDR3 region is CASSLGGQGISYEQYF. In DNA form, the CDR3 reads TGTGCCAGCAGCTTAGGGGGACAGGGGATCTCCTACGAGCAGTACTTC.

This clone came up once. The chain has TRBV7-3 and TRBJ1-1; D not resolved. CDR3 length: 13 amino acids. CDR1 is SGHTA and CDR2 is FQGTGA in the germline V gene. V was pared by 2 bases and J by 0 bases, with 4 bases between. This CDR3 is CASSLQVNTEAFF. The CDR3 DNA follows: TGTGCCAGCAGCTTACAGGTGAACACTGAAGCTTTCTTT.